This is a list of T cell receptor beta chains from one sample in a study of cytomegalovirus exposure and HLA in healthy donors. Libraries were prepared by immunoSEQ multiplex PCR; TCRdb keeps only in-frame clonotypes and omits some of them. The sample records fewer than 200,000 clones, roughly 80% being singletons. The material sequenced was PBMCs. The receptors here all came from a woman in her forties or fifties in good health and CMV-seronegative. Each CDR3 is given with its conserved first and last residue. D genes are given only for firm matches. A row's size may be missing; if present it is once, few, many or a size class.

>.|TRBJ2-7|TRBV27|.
CASSPRSPTYEQYF
TGTGCCAGCAGCCCCCGGTCCCCAACCTACGAGCAGTACTTC
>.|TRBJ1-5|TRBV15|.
CATSSTRGSHQPQHF
TGTGCCACCAGCAGCACCCGGGGTAGCCATCAGCCCCAGCATTTT
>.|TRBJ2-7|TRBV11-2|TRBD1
CASSLDPRHRDSHRIF
TGTGCCAGCAGCTTAGATCCCCGGCACCGGGACAGCCATCGAATTTTC
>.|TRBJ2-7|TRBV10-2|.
CASSESFPYEQYF
TGCGCCAGCAGTGAGTCCTTTCCCTACGAGCAGTACTTC
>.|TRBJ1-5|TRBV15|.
CATSWTRGSNQPQHF
TGTGCCACCAGCTGGACCCGGGGTAGCAATCAGCCCCAGCATTTT
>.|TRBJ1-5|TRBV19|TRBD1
CASSRSLDRANQPQHF
TGTGCCAGTAGCCGATCCCTGGACAGGGCCAATCAGCCCCAGCATTTT
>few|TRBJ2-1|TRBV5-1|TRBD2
CASNTGTSPNEQFF
TGCGCCAGCAACACCGGGACTAGCCCCAATGAGCAGTTCTTC
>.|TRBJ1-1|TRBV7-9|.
CASSLDRNTEAFF
TGTGCCAGCAGCTTGGACAGGAACACTGAAGCTTTCTTT
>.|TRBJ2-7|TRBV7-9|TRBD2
CSSSPRLAGADHEQYF
TGTTCCAGCAGCCCGAGACTAGCGGGAGCAGACCACGAGCAGTACTTC
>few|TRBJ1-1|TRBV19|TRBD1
CASSFLTGRGAFF
TGTGCCAGTAGTTTCCTGACAGGGCGTGGAGCTTTCTTT
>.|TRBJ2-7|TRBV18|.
CASSPGQQYEQYF
TGTGCCAGCTCACCGGGACAACAGTACGAGCAGTACTTC
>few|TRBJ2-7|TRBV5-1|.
CASSLERFGGNEQYF
TGCGCCAGCAGCTTGGAGCGGTTCGGGGGAAACGAGCAGTACTTC
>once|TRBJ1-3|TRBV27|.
CASSPLGAVRGNTIYF
TGTGCCAGCAGTCCGCTGGGGGCGGTACGGGGAAACACCATATATTTT
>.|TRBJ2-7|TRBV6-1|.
CASSARQRLSYEQYF
TGTGCCAGCAGTGCTCGCCAGCGGCTCTCCTACGAGCAGTACTTC
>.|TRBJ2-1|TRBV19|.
CASSQYNEQFF
TGTGCCAGTAGCCAATACAATGAGCAGTTCTTC
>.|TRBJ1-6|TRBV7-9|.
CASSLFKGASYNSPLHF
TGTGCCAGCAGCTTGTTCAAAGGGGCTTCCTATAATTCACCCCTCCACTTT
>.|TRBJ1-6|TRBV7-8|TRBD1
CASSSGQGGSPLHF
TGTGCCAGCAGCTCAGGACAGGGTGGATCACCCCTCCACTTT
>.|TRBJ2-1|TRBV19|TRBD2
CASSIESLAANEQFF
TGTGCCAGTAGTATAGAGTCCCTAGCGGCCAATGAGCAGTTCTTC
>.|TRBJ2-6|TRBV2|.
CASSVLSGANVLTF
TGTGCCAGCAGTGTCCTCTCTGGGGCCAACGTCCTGACTTTC
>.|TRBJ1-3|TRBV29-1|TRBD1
CSVRDRNSGNTIYF
TGCAGCGTCCGGGACAGGAACTCTGGAAACACCATATATTTT
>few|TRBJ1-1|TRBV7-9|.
CASRIGQPNTEAFF
TGTGCCAGCAGAATCGGACAGCCGAACACTGAAGCTTTCTTT
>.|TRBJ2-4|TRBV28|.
CASSLIPTKNIQYF
TGTGCCAGCAGTCTTATACCTACCAAAAACATTCAGTACTTC
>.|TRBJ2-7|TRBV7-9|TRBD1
CASSPGQTYEQYF
TGTGCCAGCAGCCCGGGACAGACCTACGAGCAGTACTTC
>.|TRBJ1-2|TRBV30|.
CAWSALRGSYGYTF
TGTGCCTGGAGTGCCCTCAGGGGATCCTATGGCTACACCTTC
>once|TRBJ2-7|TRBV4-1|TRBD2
CASSQELSLAGAEQYF
TGCGCCAGCAGCCAAGAACTATCACTAGCGGGAGCCGAGCAGTACTTC
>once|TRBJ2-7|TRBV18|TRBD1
CASSPPDRVEHEQYF
TGTGCCAGCTCACCACCGGACAGGGTAGAGCACGAGCAGTACTTC
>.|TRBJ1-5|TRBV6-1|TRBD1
CASSELGGDRGLDF
TGTGCCAGCAGTGAACTCGGGGGCGACAGGGGGCTGGATTTT
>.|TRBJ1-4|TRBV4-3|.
CASSQDRRGISEKLFF
TGCGCCAGCAGCCAAGATAGAAGGGGTATTAGTGAAAAACTGTTTTTT
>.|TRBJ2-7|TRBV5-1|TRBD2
CASSRGLAGIDEQYF
TGCGCCAGCAGCAGGGGACTAGCGGGAATAGACGAGCAGTACTTC
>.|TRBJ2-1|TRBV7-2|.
CASRRAGYNEQFF
TGTGCCAGCAGGAGGGCCGGGTACAATGAGCAGTTCTTC
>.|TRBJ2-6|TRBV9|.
CASERSSGANVLTF
TGTGCCAGCGAGAGGAGCTCTGGGGCCAACGTCCTGACTTTC
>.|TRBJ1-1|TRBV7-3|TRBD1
CASSLRQGTEAFF
TGTGCCAGCAGTCTCAGACAGGGCACTGAAGCTTTCTTT
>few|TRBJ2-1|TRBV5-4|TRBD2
CASSLAGLASDEQFF
TGTGCCAGCAGCTTAGCCGGACTAGCGAGCGATGAGCAGTTCTTC
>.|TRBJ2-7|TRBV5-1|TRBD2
CASSLAGTSGRPIYEQYF
TGCGCCAGCAGCTTGGCCGGGACTAGCGGGAGGCCCATCTACGAGCAGTACTTC
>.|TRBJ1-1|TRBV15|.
CATSRGGAGRDTEAFF
TGTGCCACCAGCAGGGGAGGAGCGGGGCGAGACACTGAAGCTTTCTTT
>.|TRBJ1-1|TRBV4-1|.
CASSQAGDPQDMTEAFF
TGCGCCAGCAGCCAAGCAGGGGACCCACAGGACATGACTGAAGCTTTCTTT
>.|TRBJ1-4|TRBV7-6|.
CASSATTPLYRAFNEKLFF
TGTGCCAGCAGCGCCACGACCCCACTATACAGGGCCTTTAATGAAAAACTGTTTTTT
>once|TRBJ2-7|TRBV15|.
CATQRGGERTDEQYF
TGTGCCACCCAAAGGGGGGGGGAGAGAACGGACGAGCAGTACTTC
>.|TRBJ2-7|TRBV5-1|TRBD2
CASSQGTSGSYEQYF
TGCGCCAGCAGCCAGGGGACTAGCGGCTCCTACGAGCAGTACTTC
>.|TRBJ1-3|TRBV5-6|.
CASTANLERNTIYF
TGTGCCAGCACCGCAAACCTCGAGAGGAACACCATATATTTT
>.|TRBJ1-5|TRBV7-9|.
CSSSLAGGQYQPQHF
TGTTCCAGCAGCTTAGCGGGTGGACAGTATCAGCCCCAGCATTTT
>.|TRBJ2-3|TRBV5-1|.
CASSGQGRGTDTQYF
TGCGCCAGCTCAGGCCAGGGAAGGGGCACAGATACGCAGTATTTT
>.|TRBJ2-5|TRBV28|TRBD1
CASIPGTGWTQYF
TGTGCCAGCATCCCCGGGACAGGGTGGACCCAGTACTTC
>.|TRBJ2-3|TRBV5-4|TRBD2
CASSLLAGGPTDTQYF
TGTGCCAGCAGCTTGCTAGCGGGAGGGCCCACAGATACGCAGTATTTT
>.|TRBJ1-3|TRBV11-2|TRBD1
CASRRKGQGNTIYF
TGTGCCAGCAGACGTAAGGGACAGGGAAACACCATATATTTT
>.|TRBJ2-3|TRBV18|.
CASSLKPMSDTQYF
TGTGCCAGCTCACTGAAGCCGATGTCTGATACGCAGTATTTT
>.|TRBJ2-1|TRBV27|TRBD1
CASIGTGINEQFF
TGTGCCAGCATCGGGACAGGGATTAATGAGCAGTTCTTC
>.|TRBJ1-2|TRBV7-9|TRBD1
CASSPTGTGGHGYTF
TGTGCCAGCAGCCCCACCGGGACAGGAGGACATGGCTACACCTTC